In its sample, the clone carrying this T cell receptor (beta chain) was seen a few times. TCRalpha and TCRbeta libraries used 5'RACE with constant-segment primers and UMIs. MiXCR, run by TCRdb on the 5' RACE reads, gives a single entry per CDR3 protein. Among around 440,000 distinct CDR3 sequences, over 15% were seen once, and the ten largest hold around an eighth. The data originate from a study of T-cell memory formation after mild COVID-19. V lost 0 bases and J 6 bases, leaving 4 bases between the germline ends. From germline, CDR1 is DFQATT and CDR2 SNEGSKA (reference sequence). The CDR3 is 11 amino acids.

Sequencing input: PBMCs or a T cell subset sorted from them (not recorded which). The sequence was obtained from an adult woman who had mild COVID-19 (a few samples of this study predate the infection). Cell type and time point are not known. The genes are TRBV20-1 and TRBJ2-3, with no clear D. CDR3 region: CSARDVDTQYF. For the CDR3, the DNA is TGCAGTGCTAGAGATGTGGATACGCAGTATTTT.